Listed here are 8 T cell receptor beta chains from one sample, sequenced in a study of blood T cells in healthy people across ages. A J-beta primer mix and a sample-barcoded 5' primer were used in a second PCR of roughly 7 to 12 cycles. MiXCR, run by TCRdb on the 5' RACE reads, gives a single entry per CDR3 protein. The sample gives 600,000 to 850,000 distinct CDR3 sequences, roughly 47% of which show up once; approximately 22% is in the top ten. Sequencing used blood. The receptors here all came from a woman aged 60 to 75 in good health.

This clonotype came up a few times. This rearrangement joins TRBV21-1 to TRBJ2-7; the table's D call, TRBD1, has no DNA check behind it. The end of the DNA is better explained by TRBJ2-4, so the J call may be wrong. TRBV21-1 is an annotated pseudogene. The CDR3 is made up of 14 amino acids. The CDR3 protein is CASKNRPTGDIQYF. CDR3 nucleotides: TGTGCCAGCAAGAACAGGCCCACGGGGGACATTCAGTACTTC.

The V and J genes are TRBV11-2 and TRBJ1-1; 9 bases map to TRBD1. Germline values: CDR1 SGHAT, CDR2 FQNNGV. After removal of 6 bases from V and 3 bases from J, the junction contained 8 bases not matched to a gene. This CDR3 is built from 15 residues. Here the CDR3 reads CASSAGGTGYTEAFF. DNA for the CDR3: TGTGCCAGCAGTGCCGGGGGGACAGGGTACACTGAAGCTTTCTTT.

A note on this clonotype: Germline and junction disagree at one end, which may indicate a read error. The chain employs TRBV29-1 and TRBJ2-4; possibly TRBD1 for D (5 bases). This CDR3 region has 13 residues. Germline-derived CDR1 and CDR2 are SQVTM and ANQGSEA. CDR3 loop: CSVEAGSKNIQYF. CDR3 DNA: TGCAGCGTGGAAGCAGGGTCCAAAAACATTCAGTACTTC. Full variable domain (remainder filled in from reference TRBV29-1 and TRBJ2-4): SAVISQKPSRDICQRGTSLTIQCQVDSQVTMMFWYRQQPGQSLTLIATANQGSEATYESGFVIDKFPISRPNLTFSTLTVSNMSPEDSSIYLCSVEAGSKNIQYFGAGTRLSVL.

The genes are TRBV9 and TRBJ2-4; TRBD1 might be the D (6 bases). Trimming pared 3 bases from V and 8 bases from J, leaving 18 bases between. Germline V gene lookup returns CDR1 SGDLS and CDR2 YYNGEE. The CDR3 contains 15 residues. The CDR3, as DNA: TGTGCCAGCAGCGCAACAACAGGGCCCCTGGACATTCAGTACTTC. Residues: CASSATTGPLDIQYF. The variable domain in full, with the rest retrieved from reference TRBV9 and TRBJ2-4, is DSGVTQTPKHLITATGQRVTLRCSPRSGDLSVYWYQQSLDQGLQFLIQYYNGEERAKGNILERFSAQQFPDLHSELNLSSLELGDSALYFCASSATTGPLDIQYFGAGTRLSVL.

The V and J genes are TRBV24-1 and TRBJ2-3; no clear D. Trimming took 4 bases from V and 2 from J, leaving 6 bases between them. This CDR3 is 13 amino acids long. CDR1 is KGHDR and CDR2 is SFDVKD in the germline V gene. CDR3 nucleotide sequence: TGTGCCACCAGTGACACCTACACAGATACGCAGTATTTT. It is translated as CATSDTYTDTQYF.

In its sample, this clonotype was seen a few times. The CDR3 nucleotides read TGTGCCAGCAGCTTGTCGGGGGCAAACTCCTACGAGCAGTACTTC. It is translated as CASSLSGANSYEQYF. The chain joins TRBV7-2 to TRBJ2-7; possibly TRBD1 or TRBD2 for D (6 bases each). The CDR3 is 15 amino acids. Looked up from germline, CDR1 is SGHTA and CDR2 is FQGNSA. The V end lost 3 bases, the J end lost 0 bases, and 12 bases lay between the germline ends.

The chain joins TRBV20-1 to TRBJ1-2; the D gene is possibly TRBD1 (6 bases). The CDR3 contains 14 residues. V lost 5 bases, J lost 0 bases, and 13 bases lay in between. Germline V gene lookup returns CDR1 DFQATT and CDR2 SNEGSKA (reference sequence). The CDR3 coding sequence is TGCAGTGCTCCCGAGGGGGGCGCTAACTATGGCTACACCTTC. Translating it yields CSAPEGGANYGYTF.

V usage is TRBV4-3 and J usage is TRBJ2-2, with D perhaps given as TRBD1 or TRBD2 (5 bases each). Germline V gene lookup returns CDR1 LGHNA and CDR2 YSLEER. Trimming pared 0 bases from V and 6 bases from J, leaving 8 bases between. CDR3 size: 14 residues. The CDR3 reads CASSQDWGSGELFF. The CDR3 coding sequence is TGCGCCAGCAGCCAAGATTGGGGGTCCGGGGAGCTGTTTTTT.